Each of the 27 T cell receptor beta chains below was sequenced from the same sample in a study of T-cell memory formation after mild COVID-19. A single record per CDR3 protein comes from TCRdb applying MiXCR to the 5' RACE reads. The table shows approximately 210,000 distinct CDR3 sequences, with more than 25% occurring only once. Sequenced material: PBMCs or a T cell subset sorted from them (not recorded which). The receptor set was obtained from an adult woman who had mild COVID-19 (a few samples of this study predate the infection). Cell type and time point are not known.

This chain joins TRBV14 and TRBJ1-6; the D is unclear. The CDR3 loop spans 17 amino acids. V lost 5 bases to trimming and J lost 6 bases, with 20 bases between them. Germline assignment: CDR1 SGHDN and CDR2 FVKESK. The CDR3 nucleotides are TGTGCCAGCAGCAAGAGGGAGTCCCATTATCGTAATTCACCCCTCCACTTT. Protein product: CASSKRESHYRNSPLHF.

The rearrangement links TRBV13 to TRBJ2-7; D uncertain. Trimming pared 3 bases from V and 7 bases from J, leaving 10 bases between. In germline, CDR1 is PRHDT, CDR2 FYEKMQ (reference sequence). The CDR3 sequence is 12 residues long. CDR3 sequence: CASSLLLREQYF. The CDR3 nucleotides are TGTGCCAGCAGCTTGCTCCTGCGGGAGCAGTACTTC.

The gene calls are TRBV6-2 or TRBV6-3 and TRBJ2-7; D call uncertain. The germline V gene encodes CDR1 MNHEY and CDR2 SVGEGT. V was pared by 5 bases and J by 3 bases, with 8 bases between. The CDR3 covers 12 residues. CDR3 DNA: TGTGCCAGCAGTCGACCGGGCTACGAGCAGTACGTC. Amino acids: CASSRPGYEQYV.

There are a few counts of this clonotype. The gene calls are TRBV10-3 and TRBJ2-3, with 7 bases identical to TRBD2. This CDR3 comprises 17 residues. The V gene's germline CDR1 is ENHRY and CDR2 SYGVKD. The V gene end was trimmed by 2 bases and the J gene end by 0 bases; junction bases not matched to a gene: 8. The CDR3 coding sequence is TGTGCCATCAGTGAGGTGGCTAGCGGACCTAGCACAGATACGCAGTATTTT. The encoded protein is CAISEVASGPSTDTQYF.

The chain couples TRBV6-6 to TRBJ1-1; D gene uncertain. The CDR3 sequence is 13 residues long. Germline V gene lookup returns CDR1 MNHNY and CDR2 SVGAGI (reference sequence). The V and J ends lost 6 bases and 3 bases respectively, with 11 bases between them. CDR3: CASSPSGYTEAFF. CDR3 DNA: TGTGCCAGCAGCCCCTCCGGGTACACTGAAGCTTTCTTT.

The chain uses TRBV4-1 and TRBJ2-5, with D maybe TRBD1 (8 bases). V shed 0 bases and J shed 1 base, with 18 bases lying between them. The germline gives CDR1 MGHRA, CDR2 YSYEKL. CDR3 size: 18 residues. CDR3 sequence: CASSQDPGQGGFQETQYF. In nucleotides, the CDR3 is TGCGCCAGCAGCCAAGATCCTGGACAGGGAGGGTTCCAAGAGACCCAGTACTTC.

This chain joins TRBV20-1 and TRBJ1-1; D ambiguous. CDR1 and CDR2 (germline): DFQATT, SNEGSKA (reference sequence). The length of the CDR3 is 12 residues. The V gene lost 3 bases and the J gene lost 8 bases, with 13 bases spanning the gap. The CDR3 region is CSASYSSVEAFF. The DNA of the CDR3 is TGCAGTGCTAGTTATAGTTCAGTCGAAGCTTTCTTT.

This clonotype appeared a few times. The chain employs TRBV6-1 and TRBJ2-7; D gene unclear. CDR3 length: 12 residues. V shed 0 bases and J shed 6 bases, with 6 bases lying between them. Germline V lookup: CDR1 MNHNS, CDR2 SASEGT. CDR3 DNA sequence: TGTGCCAGCAGTGAAGCACGGAGCGAGCAGTACTTC. This translates into CASSEARSEQYF.

In this sample, this clonotype turned up a few times. The chain couples TRBV20-1 to TRBJ2-3; D is uncertain. The CDR3 extends over 13 amino acids. V was trimmed by 3 bases and J by 0 bases, leaving 7 bases between them. Germline CDR1 DFQATT, CDR2 SNEGSKA (reference sequence). The CDR3 loop is CSASGFSTDTQYF. Written as DNA, the CDR3 is TGCAGTGCTAGCGGTTTTAGCACAGATACGCAGTATTTT.

This sequence joins TRBV2 and TRBJ2-2; D not certain. V was clipped by 3 bases and J by 1 base, with 9 bases between them. The CDR3 has 15 residues. Germline lookup yields CDR1 SNHLY and CDR2 FYNNEI. The CDR3 DNA reads TGTGCCAGCAGTGATTCGATTAGGAACACCGGGGAGCTGTTTTTT. This gives the protein CASSDSIRNTGELFF.

In its sample, this clonotype was seen a few times. The chain is built from TRBV18 and TRBJ2-6; D ambiguous. Per germline, CDR1 KGHSH and CDR2 LQKENI. With 5 bases removed from V and 0 bases from J, the gap between germline ends came to 5 bases. The CDR3 length is 14 residues. The CDR3 nucleotides read TGTGCCAGCTCAAAGGACTCTGGGGCCAACGTCCTGACTTTC. Translated, it gives CASSKDSGANVLTF.

The chain recombines TRBV9 with TRBJ2-1, with D unresolved. CDR3 length: 13 amino acids. Germline CDR1 and CDR2: SGDLS and YYNGEE. Trimming cost V 3 bases and J 8 bases, with 12 bases left between them. The CDR3 loop reads CASSDLNADEQFF. The CDR3 DNA sequence: TGTGCCAGCAGCGATCTAAATGCGGATGAGCAGTTCTTC.

This clonotype has only a few counts. The J gene is TRBJ2-3, the V gene TRBV5-1; possibly TRBD1 or TRBD2 for D (5 bases each). This CDR3 spans 18 amino acids. V was clipped by 0 bases and J by 6 bases, with 23 bases between them. Germline V gives CDR1 SGHRS, CDR2 YFSETQ. The CDR3 is CASSLEAIGTATQDTQYF. CDR3 in DNA: TGCGCCAGCAGCTTGGAAGCCATAGGGACGGCAACACAGGATACGCAGTATTTT.

V is TRBV6-1 and J is TRBJ2-3; 9 positions agree with TRBD1. CDR1 MNHNS and CDR2 SASEGT come from the germline V gene. V was clipped by 6 bases and J by 4 bases; unmatched bases: 5. CDR3 length: 14 residues. As DNA, the CDR3 is TGTGCCAGCAGGTTACAGGGGGCCGCAGATACGCAGTATTTT. It translates to CASRLQGAADTQYF.

V and J are TRBV6-5 and TRBJ2-3, with D possibly TRBD2 on 5 matching bases. Germline CDR1 is MNHEY and CDR2 is SVGAGI. CDR3 length: 16 amino acids. Trimming removed 6 bases at V and 3 bases at J, with 19 bases between. CDR3 nucleotide sequence: TGTGCCAGCAGCCCCTCAAGCGGTCTCGGGACAGATACGCAGTATTTT. Protein: CASSPSSGLGTDTQYF.

V is TRBV7-2 and J is TRBJ2-2, with TRBD2 matching over 13 bases. Germline loops: CDR1 SGHTA, CDR2 FQGNSA. The CDR3 consists of 16 residues. CDR3 residues: CDGLAGARPNTGELFF. Written as DNA, the CDR3 is TGTGATGGACTAGCGGGGGCCCGACCGAACACCGGGGAGCTGTTTTTT.

The sample holds a few counts of this clonotype. The chain links TRBV21-1 to TRBJ2-5. TRBV21-1 is given as a pseudogene. The CDR3 sequence is 13 residues long. Here the CDR3 DNA reads TGTGCCAGCAGCAAAGGGACCCAAGAGACCCAGTACTTC. This gives the protein CASSKGTQETQYF.

The chain has TRBV6-5 and TRBJ1-2; D is possibly TRBD1 (6 bases). From germline, CDR1 is MNHEY and CDR2 SVGAGI. The ends were cut back, 6 bases at V and 7 bases at J, with 18 bases in the middle. The CDR3 sequence is 14 residues long. CDR3 in DNA: TGTGCCAGCAGATTGCTGGGGGGGCAAAGTGGCTACACCTTC. Protein: CASRLLGGQSGYTF.

V gene TRBV4-2 combines with J gene TRBJ2-7, with unresolved D. Looked up from germline, CDR1 is LGHNA and CDR2 is YNFKEQ. The ends were cut back, 0 bases at V and 0 bases at J, with 6 bases in the middle. The CDR3 consists of 14 residues. CDR3 sequence (DNA): TGTGCCAGCAGCCAAGAGGCCCTCTCCTACGAGCAGTACTTC. Its translation is CASSQEALSYEQYF.

Only a few counts were recorded for this clonotype. The CDR3 loop reads CASSSPEGLSYEQYF. DNA of the CDR3: TGTGCCAGCAGCTCCCCTGAGGGCCTCTCCTACGAGCAGTACTTC. The chain couples TRBV28 to TRBJ2-7; D may be TRBD2 (5 bases). V was cut by 6 bases and J by 0 bases, with 15 bases left in between. Germline-derived CDR1 and CDR2 are MDHEN and SYDVKM. CDR3 size: 15 residues.

V usage is TRBV12-3 or TRBV12-4 and J usage is TRBJ2-7, with D uncertain. The CDR3 length is 14 residues. Trimming removed 1 base at V and 2 bases at J, with 9 bases between. As DNA, the CDR3 is TGTGCCAGCAGTTTAGGTGTCAGTCCCTACGAGCAGTACTTC. Its translation is CASSLGVSPYEQYF.

The gene calls are TRBV4-3 and TRBJ1-1; 10 bases are a match to TRBD1. Germline assignment: CDR1 LGHNA and CDR2 YSLEER. With V trimmed by 0 bases and J by 4 bases, 5 bases remained unmatched. The CDR3 sequence is 16 residues long. Written as DNA, the CDR3 is TGCGCCAGCAGCCAAGATGGGCGGACAGGGGGCACTGAAGCTTTCTTT. As protein: CASSQDGRTGGTEAFF.

In its sample, this clonotype was seen a few times. The chain links TRBV18 to TRBJ1-5, with TRBD1 matching 7 bases. CDR1 KGHSH and CDR2 LQKENI come from the germline V gene. V was clipped by 5 bases and J by 2 bases; unmatched bases: 6. This CDR3 comprises 15 residues. The CDR3 region is CASSKGAGGNQPQHF. CDR3 in DNA: TGTGCCAGCTCAAAGGGGGCTGGTGGCAATCAGCCCCAGCATTTT.

The genes are TRBV24-1 and TRBJ2-7; 8 nucleotides line up with TRBD1. CDR1 is KGHDR, CDR2 SFDVKD, per germline. After removal of 3 bases from V and 5 bases from J, the junction contained 5 bases not matched to a gene. CDR3 length: 14 residues. In DNA form, the CDR3 reads TGTGCCACCAGTGATACGACAGGGGACGACGAGCAGTACTTC. Translating gives CATSDTTGDDEQYF.

The CDR3 DNA reads as TGCAGTGCTGGCCAGCTAGGTCCAGGTACGCAGTATTTT. It specifies CSAGQLGPGTQYF. This chain uses TRBV20-1 with TRBJ2-3; no clear D gene. V lost 5 bases and J lost 8, with 17 bases in between. The CDR3 contains 13 residues. The germline V gene encodes CDR1 DFQATT and CDR2 SNEGSKA (reference sequence).

This clonotype was detected a few times. The chain recombines TRBV18 with TRBJ2-2, with no clear D. Trimming cost V 2 bases and J 0 bases, with 1 base left between them. Germline V gene data show CDR1 as KGHSH and CDR2 as LQKENI. CDR3 length: 13 residues. The CDR3 here is CASSPSNTGELFF. The CDR3 DNA follows: TGTGCCAGCTCACCATCGAACACCGGGGAGCTGTTTTTT.

V usage is TRBV20-1 and J usage is TRBJ2-7; D gene uncertain. Trimming removed 1 base from V and 9 bases from J, with 10 bases in between. The germline CDR1 and CDR2 sequences are DFQATT and SNEGSKA (reference sequence). The length of the CDR3 is 11 residues. The DNA for the CDR3 is TGCAGTGCTAGAGGAGCAGCCGGGCAGTACTTC. It yields the protein CSARGAAGQYF.